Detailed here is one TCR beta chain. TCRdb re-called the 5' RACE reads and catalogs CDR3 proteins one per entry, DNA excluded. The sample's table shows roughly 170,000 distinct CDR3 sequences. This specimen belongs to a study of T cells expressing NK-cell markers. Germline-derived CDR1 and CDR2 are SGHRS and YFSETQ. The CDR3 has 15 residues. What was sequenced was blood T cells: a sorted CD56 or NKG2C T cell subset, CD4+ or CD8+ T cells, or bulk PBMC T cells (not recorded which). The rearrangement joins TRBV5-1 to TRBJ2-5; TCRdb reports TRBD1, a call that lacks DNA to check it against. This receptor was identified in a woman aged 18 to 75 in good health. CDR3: CASSPAGQGAETQYF.